This is a list of T cell receptor beta chains from one sample in a study of regulatory T cells in long-lasting Graves disease. MiXCR, run by TCRdb on the multiplex PCR reads, gives a single entry per CDR3 protein. Counted here are a few hundred thousand distinct CDR3 sequences, less than 25% occurring once; the ten biggest clones make up around 26%. The input for sequencing was peripheral blood mononuclear cells (PBMCs), taken when the disease was refractory, from a patient treated with antithyroid drugs. The receptor source for this set is a female donor with Graves disease. Each CDR3 is given with its conserved first and last residue. The D gene is left open where the match is weak. Size is stated for part of the rows, as once, few or many counts, or as a class when the clone is expanded.

j_call: TRBJ1-2
clone_size: few
d_call: TRBD1
v_call: TRBV7-2
cdr3_aa: CASSLAGDRVILYGYTF
cdr3_nt: TGTGCCAGCAGCTTAGCGGGGGACAGGGTAATCCTCTATGGCTACACCTTC

j_call: TRBJ2-7
clone_size: -
d_call: -
v_call: TRBV20-1
cdr3_aa: CSALDTNYEQYF
cdr3_nt: TGCAGTGCCCTAGATACAAACTACGAGCAGTACTTC

j_call: TRBJ2-1
clone_size: -
d_call: TRBD2
v_call: TRBV7-8
cdr3_aa: CASSIGLAGGDEQFF
cdr3_nt: TGTGCCAGCAGCATTGGACTAGCGGGAGGCGATGAGCAGTTCTTC

j_call: TRBJ2-5
clone_size: many
d_call: -
v_call: TRBV28
cdr3_aa: CASRGKETQYF
cdr3_nt: TGTGCCAGCAGGGGGAAAGAGACCCAGTACTTC

j_call: TRBJ2-1
clone_size: -
d_call: -
v_call: TRBV2
cdr3_aa: CASTFVDEQFF
cdr3_nt: TGTGCCAGCACCTTCGTCGATGAGCAGTTCTTC

j_call: TRBJ1-5
clone_size: few
d_call: -
v_call: TRBV6-5
cdr3_aa: CASSYLGGSHQPQHF
cdr3_nt: TGTGCCAGCAGTTACTTAGGGGGGAGCCATCAGCCCCAGCATTTT

j_call: TRBJ2-5
clone_size: many
d_call: -
v_call: TRBV29-1
cdr3_aa: CSVVRLQETQYF
cdr3_nt: TGCAGCGTTGTTCGACTCCAAGAGACCCAGTACTTC

j_call: TRBJ1-2
clone_size: few
d_call: TRBD1
v_call: TRBV20-1
cdr3_aa: CSARGDSERDYGYTF
cdr3_nt: TGCAGTGCTAGAGGGGACAGTGAGAGGGACTATGGCTACACCTTC

j_call: TRBJ2-7
clone_size: few
d_call: -
v_call: TRBV19
cdr3_aa: CASSVGELNYEQYF
cdr3_nt: TGTGCCAGTAGTGTCGGGGAGCTCAACTACGAGCAGTACTTC

j_call: TRBJ2-7
clone_size: -
d_call: -
v_call: TRBV7-8
cdr3_aa: CASSQVGVYEQYF
cdr3_nt: TGCGCCAGCAGCCAAGTGGGGGTCTACGAGCAGTACTTC

j_call: TRBJ1-2
clone_size: few
d_call: -
v_call: TRBV19
cdr3_aa: CASSSIDYGYTF
cdr3_nt: TGTGCCAGTAGTTCAATCGACTATGGCTACACCTTC

j_call: TRBJ1-2
clone_size: -
d_call: TRBD1
v_call: TRBV12-3/TRBV12-4
cdr3_aa: CASRSARGGASYTF
cdr3_nt: TGTGCCAGCAGAAGTGCCAGGGGGGGAGCTAGCTACACCTTC

j_call: TRBJ2-7
clone_size: once
d_call: -
v_call: TRBV30
cdr3_aa: CAWTIQGYEQYF
cdr3_nt: TGTGCCTGGACCATACAGGGATACGAGCAGTACTTC

j_call: TRBJ2-5
clone_size: many
d_call: TRBD2
v_call: TRBV6-1
cdr3_aa: CASRPLILAGAEETQYF
cdr3_nt: TGTGCCAGCAGACCACTCATACTAGCGGGAGCAGAAGAGACCCAGTACTTC

j_call: TRBJ2-7
clone_size: -
d_call: TRBD1
v_call: TRBV19
cdr3_aa: CASSTTSDRAYEQYF
cdr3_nt: TGTGCCAGTAGTACAACCTCGGACAGGGCCTACGAGCAGTACTTC

j_call: TRBJ2-1
clone_size: -
d_call: -
v_call: TRBV2
cdr3_aa: CASTVGDSSYNEQFF
cdr3_nt: TGTGCCAGCACCGTGGGGGATAGCTCCTACAATGAGCAGTTCTTC

j_call: TRBJ2-7
clone_size: -
d_call: -
v_call: TRBV20-1
cdr3_aa: CSARVIGAEGGVYEQYF
cdr3_nt: TGCAGTGCTAGAGTGATCGGAGCGGAGGGGGGGGTATACGAGCAGTACTTC